The 10 T cell receptor beta chains below were found in one sample sequenced in a study of blood T cells in healthy people across ages. For the second PCR, which ran for 7 to 11 cycles, a sample-barcoded 5' primer and a J-beta primer mix were used. TCRdb itself ran the 5' RACE reads through MiXCR, one entry per CDR3 protein. The repertoire holds over a million distinct CDR3 sequences, with 40% to 55% as singletons. Material for sequencing was blood. These receptors came from a woman between 55 and 75 years old in good health.

The sample holds many counts of this clonotype. The chain recombines TRBV6-2 or TRBV6-3 with TRBJ2-4; TRBD2 aligns across 7 bases. The V and J ends lost 3 bases and 7 bases, in that order; junction bases with no gene match: 3. The CDR3 is 13 residues long. The germline V gene encodes CDR1 MNHEY and CDR2 SVGEGT. In DNA, the CDR3 is TGTGCCAGCAGTTATGGGACTATGAACATTCAGTACTTC. Translating gives CASSYGTMNIQYF.

This clonotype was observed a few times. The V and J genes are TRBV15 and TRBJ2-1; the D gene is possibly TRBD1 (5 bases). The CDR3 sequence is 16 residues long. Trimming removed 0 bases from V and 0 bases from J, with 9 bases in between. In germline, CDR1 is LNHNV, CDR2 YYDKDF (reference sequence). Written as DNA, the CDR3 is TGTGCCACCAGCAGAGATGGGGCAGCCTCCTACAATGAGCAGTTCTTC. Translation gives CATSRDGAASYNEQFF.

V usage is TRBV5-1 and J usage is TRBJ2-5; 8 bases align to TRBD2. Germline V lookup: CDR1 SGHRS, CDR2 YFSETQ. The ends lost 4 bases at V and 5 bases at J; junction bases unmatched: 7. CDR3 length equals 14 residues. CDR3: CASSGSGSVETQYF. The CDR3 DNA sequence: TGCGCCAGCAGCGGGAGCGGGAGCGTGGAGACCCAGTACTTC.

V is TRBV20-1 and J is TRBJ2-5; 8 bases are shared with TRBD2. The germline CDR1 and CDR2 sequences are DFQATT and SNEGSKA (reference sequence). Trimming cost V 7 bases and J 8 bases; bases outside gene matches: 9. There are 12 residues in the CDR3. The CDR3 nucleotides are TGCAGTGGCAATAGCGGGGTCACTACCCAGTACTTC. Translating gives CSGNSGVTTQYF.

V gene TRBV27 combines with J gene TRBJ2-7; 7 bases line up with TRBD1. Germline loops: CDR1 MNHEY, CDR2 SMNVEV (reference sequence). The CDR3 sequence is 15 residues long. The V and J ends lost 8 bases and 0 bases, in that order; junction bases with no gene match: 10. The CDR3 is CASGLPGQTSYEQYF. The CDR3 bases are TGTGCCAGCGGCCTCCCGGGACAGACCTCCTACGAGCAGTACTTC.

The chain combines TRBV2 with TRBJ1-1; D unclear. Deletions cut 6 bases from V and 1 base from J, with 12 bases between. The CDR3 runs 14 residues. CDR1 is SNHLY, CDR2 FYNNEI, per germline. CDR3 DNA: TGTGCCAGCAGGGAGGTACGGGGGAACACTGAAGCTTTCTTT. It yields the protein CASREVRGNTEAFF. The full variable domain, with the rest looked up from reference TRBV2 and TRBJ1-1, is EPEVTQTPSHQVTQMGQEVILRCVPISNHLYFYWYRQILGQKVEFLVSFYNNEISEKSEIFDDQFSVERPDGSNFTLKIRSTKLEDSAMYFCASREVRGNTEAFFGQGTRLTVV.

The rearrangement uses TRBV5-1 and TRBJ2-3, with 8 bases identical to TRBD2. This CDR3 region has 15 residues. Germline loops: CDR1 SGHRS, CDR2 YFSETQ. The trim removed 4 bases at V and 4 bases at J, leaving 8 bases unmatched. The CDR3 protein is CASSPPGGGSDTQYF. CDR3 coding DNA: TGCGCCAGCAGCCCCCCGGGCGGGGGGTCAGATACGCAGTATTTT.

The chain is built from TRBV4-1 and TRBJ2-4; D uncertain. Matching the DNA end better, TRBJ2-7 makes the J call doubtful. CDR1 MGHRA and CDR2 YSYEKL come from the germline V gene. CDR3 size: 14 residues. As DNA, the CDR3 is TGCGCCAGCAGGTTGTCAGAAAGCTCCTACGAGCAGTACTTC. Translating it yields CASRLSESSYEQYF.

The V gene is TRBV29-1, the J gene TRBJ2-1, with D perhaps matching TRBD1 (5 bases). This CDR3 has 15 residues. V lost 0 bases to trimming and J lost 5 bases, with 14 bases between them. The germline V gene has CDR1 SQVTM and CDR2 ANQGSEA. For the CDR3, the DNA is TGCAGCGTTGAAGATGTAGGACAATCTAACAATGAGCAGTTCTTC. Amino acids: CSVEDVGQSNNEQFF.

This chain links TRBV7-9 with TRBJ2-5; the match to TRBD1 covers 8 bases. From germline, CDR1 is SEHNR and CDR2 FQNEAQ (reference sequence). This CDR3 is built from 14 residues. CDR3 sequence reads: CVSYLQGGQETQYF. CDR3 DNA: TGTGTCTCCTACTTACAGGGGGGCCAAGAGACCCAGTACTTC.